A single sample gave rise to the 10 T cell receptor beta chains below, sequenced in a study of cytomegalovirus exposure and HLA in healthy donors. This PCR relied on a set of 60 Vbeta primers and 13 Jbeta primers. Clones were sequenced by immunoSEQ multiplex PCR, and TCRdb holds only the in-frame ones, with some missing. The sample holds 100,000 to 150,000 clones; approximately 71% are singletons and the top ten take 0.94%. The sequenced material came from PBMCs. All receptors derive from a woman aged 60 to 75 in good health and CMV-seronegative.

This clone came up once. The gene calls are TRBV18 and TRBJ1-1, with D hard to call. In germline, CDR1 is KGHSH, CDR2 LQKENI. This CDR3 spans 14 amino acids. V was clipped by 4 bases and J by 0 bases, with 9 bases between them. CDR3 sequence: CASSQKTVNTEAFF. CDR3 sequence (DNA): TGTGCCAGCTCACAAAAAACAGTGAACACTGAAGCTTTCTTT. Filled out from reference TRBV18 and TRBJ1-1, the complete variable domain reads NAGVMQNPRHLVRRRGQEARLRCSPMKGHSHVYWYRQLPEEGLKFMVYLQKENIIDESGMPKERFSAEFPKEGPSILRIQQVVRGDSAAYFCASSQKTVNTEAFFGQGTRLTVV.

This clone was seen more than once but under ten times. The gene calls are TRBV27 and TRBJ2-3; a weak D match, TRBD2 (6 bases). The germline gives CDR1 MNHEY, CDR2 SMNVEV (reference sequence). V lost 3 bases, J lost 8 bases, and 24 bases lay in between. The CDR3 runs to 17 residues. CDR3 sequence reads: CASSLIGGRDLGGTQYF. DNA for the CDR3: TGTGCCAGCAGTTTGATAGGTGGCAGGGACCTCGGGGGTACGCAGTATTTT.

The chain uses TRBV2 and TRBJ2-4, with 14 bases that match TRBD2. The CDR3 runs 18 residues. The J segment lost 0 bases and the V segment lost 6 bases, leaving 7 bases of the junction unmatched. Germline V gene lookup returns CDR1 SNHLY and CDR2 FYNNEI. The CDR3 sequence is CASRGTSGSVLAKNIQYF. CDR3 nucleotide sequence: TGTGCCAGCAGGGGGACTAGCGGGAGTGTTCTAGCCAAAAACATTCAGTACTTC. Complete variable domain (other parts from reference TRBV2 and TRBJ2-4): EPEVTQTPSHQVTQMGQEVILRCVPISNHLYFYWYRQILGQKVEFLVSFYNNEISEKSEIFDDQFSVERPDGSNFTLKIRSTKLEDSAMYFCASRGTSGSVLAKNIQYFGAGTRLSVL.

The gene calls are TRBV2 and TRBJ1-1; 7 bases align to TRBD1. This CDR3 is built from 13 residues. J lost 5 bases, V lost 6 bases, and 6 bases had no gene match. Germline values: CDR1 SNHLY, CDR2 FYNNEI. CDR3 region: CASRPDRVTEAFF. The DNA for the CDR3 is TGTGCCAGCAGGCCCGACAGGGTTACTGAAGCTTTCTTT.

The V call is TRBV2, the J call TRBJ1-4; 9 nucleotides align to TRBD1. Looked up from germline, CDR1 is SNHLY and CDR2 is FYNNEI. Unmatched junction bases numbered 5, after V lost 6 bases and J lost 3 bases. The CDR3 loop spans 15 amino acids. The CDR3 DNA follows: TGTGCCAGCAGCCGGGACAGGGCGCCTAATGAAAAACTGTTTTTT. It translates to CASSRDRAPNEKLFF.

The rearrangement joins TRBV18 to TRBJ1-3; 10 bases align to TRBD1. The ends lost 4 bases at V and 5 bases at J; junction bases unmatched: 5. Germline V gives CDR1 KGHSH, CDR2 LQKENI. The CDR3 sequence is 15 residues long. CDR3 nucleotide sequence: TGTGCCAGCTCACGACCGGGACAGGGGAGAAACACCATATATTTT. It encodes CASSRPGQGRNTIYF.

CDR3 in amino acids: CASSLGGQPTDTQYF. The CDR3 nucleotides are TGTGCCAGCAGCTTGGGGGGACAGCCGACAGATACGCAGTATTTT. The chain combines TRBV5-6 with TRBJ2-3; the match to TRBD1 covers 7 bases. The V segment lost 0 bases and the J segment 3 bases; nucleotides outside the gene matches: 4. The CDR3 is 15 residues long. Germline V gene sequence: CDR1 SGHDT, CDR2 YYEEEE.

This sequence joins TRBV5-1 and TRBJ2-7, with 9 bases identical to TRBD2. The V segment lost 3 bases and the J segment 4 bases; nucleotides outside the gene matches: 5. Germline values: CDR1 SGHRS, CDR2 YFSETQ. The CDR3 loop spans 14 amino acids. In DNA, the CDR3 is TGCGCCAGCAGCTATGCGACTAGCGGATACGAGCAGTACTTC. It specifies CASSYATSGYEQYF. The variable domain in full, with the rest retrieved from reference TRBV5-1 and TRBJ2-7, is KAGVTQTPRYLIKTRGQQVTLSCSPISGHRSVSWYQQTPGQGLQFLFEYFSETQRNKGNFPGRFSGRQFSNSRSEMNVSTLELGDSALYLCASSYATSGYEQYFGPGTRLTVT.

V and J are TRBV19 and TRBJ2-6, with TRBD1 as a possible D gene (6 bases). Germline V gene lookup returns CDR1 LNHDA and CDR2 SQIVND (reference sequence). This CDR3 has 19 amino acids. Deletions cut 0 bases from V and 1 base from J, with 16 bases between. The CDR3 nucleotides read TGTGCCAGTAGTATAGACTACAGGGAGAACCCTTCTGGGGCCAACGTCCTGACTTTC. It specifies CASSIDYRENPSGANVLTF.

The chain uses TRBV7-9 and TRBJ2-7, with D perhaps TRBD1 (6 bases). Per germline, CDR1 SEHNR and CDR2 FQNEAQ (reference sequence). The CDR3 spans 13 residues. V was clipped by 1 base and J by 6 bases, with 10 bases between them. CDR3 protein: CASSLGGLSEQYF. The CDR3 DNA follows: TGTGCCAGCAGCTTAGGGGGGCTAAGCGAGCAGTACTTC.